The T cell receptor (beta chain) under discussion was sequenced for a study of blood T cell repertoires in COVID-19. Study overall: The samples span acute and convalescent COVID-19 from the United States, Italy and Spain. Nucleic acid was either cDNA or gDNA, and it came from T cells, B-cell-depleted T cells, or PBMCs.

In the source study's methods: Estimation of nucleated cell counts relied on the amplification of reference gene primers. Clones were read by immunoSEQ multiplex PCR, and TCRdb kept only the in-frame ones, dropping some. V and J calls and clone size come straight from that table; D and trimming were deduced from the DNA. The table lists under 350,000 clones, 85% of them singletons. Germline assignment: CDR1 MGHRA and CDR2 YSYEKL. The CDR3 runs 15 residues. Germline trimming cut 3 bases from V and 4 bases from J; bases unmatched to any gene: 5. The J gene is TRBJ1-4, the V gene TRBV4-1, with 7 bases identical to TRBD1. This sequence originates from a human donor in a cohort sampled during active COVID-19. The specimen was peripheral blood. CDR3 DNA sequence: TGCGCCAGCAGCCAGACAGGGTGGAATAATGAAAAACTGTTTTTT. It codes for CASSQTGWNNEKLFF.